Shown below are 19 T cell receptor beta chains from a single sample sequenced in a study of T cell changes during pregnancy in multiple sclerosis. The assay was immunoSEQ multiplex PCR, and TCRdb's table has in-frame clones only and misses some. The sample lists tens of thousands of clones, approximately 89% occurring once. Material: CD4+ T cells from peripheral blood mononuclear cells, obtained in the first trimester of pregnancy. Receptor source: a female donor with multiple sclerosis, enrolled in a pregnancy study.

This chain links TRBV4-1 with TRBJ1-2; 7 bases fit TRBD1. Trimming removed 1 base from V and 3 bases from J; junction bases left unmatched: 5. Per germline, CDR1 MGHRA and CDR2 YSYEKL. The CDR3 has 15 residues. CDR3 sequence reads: CASSQVGGGHYGYTF. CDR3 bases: TGCGCCAGCAGCCAAGTAGGAGGGGGCCACTATGGCTACACCTTC.

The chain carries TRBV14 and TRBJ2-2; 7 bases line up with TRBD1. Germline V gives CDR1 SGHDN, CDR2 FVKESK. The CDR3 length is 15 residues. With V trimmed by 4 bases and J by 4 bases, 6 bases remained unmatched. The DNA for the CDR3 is TGTGCCAGCAGCCCACGACAGGGTGGCACCGGGGAGCTGTTTTTT. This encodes CASSPRQGGTGELFF.

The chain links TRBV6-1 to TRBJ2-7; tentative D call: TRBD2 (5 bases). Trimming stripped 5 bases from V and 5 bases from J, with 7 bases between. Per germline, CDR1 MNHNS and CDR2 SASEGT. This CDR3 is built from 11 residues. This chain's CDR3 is CASSPRDEQYF. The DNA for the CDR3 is TGTGCCAGCAGTCCGCGGGACGAGCAGTACTTC.

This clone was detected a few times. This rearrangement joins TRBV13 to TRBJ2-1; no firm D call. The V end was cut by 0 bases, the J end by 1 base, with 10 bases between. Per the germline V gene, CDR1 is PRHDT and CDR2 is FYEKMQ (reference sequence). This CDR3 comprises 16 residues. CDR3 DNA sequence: TGTGCCAGCAGCTTAGGAGACTTTCCGTCCTACAATGAGCAGTTCTTC. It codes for CASSLGDFPSYNEQFF.

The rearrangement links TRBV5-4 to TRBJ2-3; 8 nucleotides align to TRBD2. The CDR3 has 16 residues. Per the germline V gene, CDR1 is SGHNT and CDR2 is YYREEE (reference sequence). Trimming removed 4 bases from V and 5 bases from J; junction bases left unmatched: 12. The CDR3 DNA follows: TGTGCCAGCAGCCCGGCGTTAGCGGGGAGCGGAGATACGCAGTATTTT. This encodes CASSPALAGSGDTQYF.

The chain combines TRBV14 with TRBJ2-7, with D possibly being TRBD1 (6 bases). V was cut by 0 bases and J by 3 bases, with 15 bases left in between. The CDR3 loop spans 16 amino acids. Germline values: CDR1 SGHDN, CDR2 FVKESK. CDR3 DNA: TGTGCCAGCAGCCAAGAAGGGGGTTGGGGGATCTACGAGCAGTACTTC. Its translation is CASSQEGGWGIYEQYF.

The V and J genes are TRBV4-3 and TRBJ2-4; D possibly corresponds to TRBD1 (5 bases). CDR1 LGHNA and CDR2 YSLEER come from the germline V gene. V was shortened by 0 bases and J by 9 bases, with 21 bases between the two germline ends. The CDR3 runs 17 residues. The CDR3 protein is CASSQDITVRGGGIQYF. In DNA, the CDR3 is TGCGCCAGCAGCCAAGATATTACAGTAAGGGGTGGCGGCATTCAGTACTTC.

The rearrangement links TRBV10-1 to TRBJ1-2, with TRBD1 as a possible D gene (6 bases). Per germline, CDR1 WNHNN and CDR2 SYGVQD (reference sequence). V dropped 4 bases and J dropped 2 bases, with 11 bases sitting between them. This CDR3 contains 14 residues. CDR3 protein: CASSGPGTNYGYTF. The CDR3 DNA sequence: TGCGCCAGCAGTGGGCCCGGGACAAACTATGGCTACACCTTC.

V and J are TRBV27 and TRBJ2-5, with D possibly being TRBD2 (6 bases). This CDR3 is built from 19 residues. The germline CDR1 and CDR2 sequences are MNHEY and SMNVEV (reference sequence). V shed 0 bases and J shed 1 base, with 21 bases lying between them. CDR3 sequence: CASSLSMLRLGAGQETQYF. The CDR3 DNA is TGTGCCAGCAGTTTATCGATGCTACGCCTGGGAGCGGGCCAAGAGACCCAGTACTTC.

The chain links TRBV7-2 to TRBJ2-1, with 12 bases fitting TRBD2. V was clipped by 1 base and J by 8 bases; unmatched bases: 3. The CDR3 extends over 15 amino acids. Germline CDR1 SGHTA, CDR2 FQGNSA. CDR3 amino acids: CASSLVLAGGYEQFF. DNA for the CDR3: TGTGCCAGCAGCTTAGTACTAGCGGGAGGCTATGAGCAGTTCTTC.

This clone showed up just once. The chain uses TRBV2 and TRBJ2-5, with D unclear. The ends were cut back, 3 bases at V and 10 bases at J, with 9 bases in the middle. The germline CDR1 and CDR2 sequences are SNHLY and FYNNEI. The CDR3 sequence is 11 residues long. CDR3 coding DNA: TGTGCCAGCAGTGATCGACATATCCAGTACTTC. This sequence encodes CASSDRHIQYF.

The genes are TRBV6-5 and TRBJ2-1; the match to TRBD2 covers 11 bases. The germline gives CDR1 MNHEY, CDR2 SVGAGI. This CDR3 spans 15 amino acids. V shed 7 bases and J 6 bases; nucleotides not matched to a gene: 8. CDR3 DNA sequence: TGTGCCAGCACCCCCACTAGCGGGAGTATCAATGAGCAGTTCTTC. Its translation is CASTPTSGSINEQFF.

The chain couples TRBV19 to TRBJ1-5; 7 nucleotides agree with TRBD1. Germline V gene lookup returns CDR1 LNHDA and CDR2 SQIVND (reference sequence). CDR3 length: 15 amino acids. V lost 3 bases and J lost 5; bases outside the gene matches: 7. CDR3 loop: CASSMVGQRHQPQHF. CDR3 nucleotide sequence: TGTGCCAGTAGTATGGTGGGACAGAGGCATCAGCCCCAGCATTTT.

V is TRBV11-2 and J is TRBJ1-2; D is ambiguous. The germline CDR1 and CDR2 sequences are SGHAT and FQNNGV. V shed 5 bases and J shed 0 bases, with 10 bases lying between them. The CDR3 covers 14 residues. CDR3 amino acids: CASSRSGANYGYTF. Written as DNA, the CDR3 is TGTGCCAGCAGCCGCAGTGGAGCTAACTATGGCTACACCTTC.

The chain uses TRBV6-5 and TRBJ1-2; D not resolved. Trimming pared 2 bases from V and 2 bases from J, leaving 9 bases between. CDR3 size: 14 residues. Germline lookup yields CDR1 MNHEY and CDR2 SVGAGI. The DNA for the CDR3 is TGTGCCAGCAGTTACCGAGACACAAACTATGGCTACACCTTC. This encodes CASSYRDTNYGYTF.

The CDR3 DNA reads TGTGCCAGCAGTGTCCTAGCGGGAGACCACGGGGAGCTGTTTTTT. Amino acids: CASSVLAGDHGELFF. V gene TRBV6-4 combines with J gene TRBJ2-2; 10 nucleotides line up with TRBD2. The ends lost 4 bases at V and 7 bases at J; junction bases unmatched: 6. Germline loops: CDR1 MRHNA, CDR2 SNTAGT. The length of the CDR3 is 15 residues.

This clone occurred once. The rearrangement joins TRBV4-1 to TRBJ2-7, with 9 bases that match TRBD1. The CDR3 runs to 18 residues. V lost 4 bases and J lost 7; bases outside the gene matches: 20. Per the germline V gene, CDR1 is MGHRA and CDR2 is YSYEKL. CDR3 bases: TGCGCCAGCAGCCCGCAAAACATAGTCGGGACAGGGTCGAGTGAGCAGTACTTC. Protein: CASSPQNIVGTGSSEQYF.

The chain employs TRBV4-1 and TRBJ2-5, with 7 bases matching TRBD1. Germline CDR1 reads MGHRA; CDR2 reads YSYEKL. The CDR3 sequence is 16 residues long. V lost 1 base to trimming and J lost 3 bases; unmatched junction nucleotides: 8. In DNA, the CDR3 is TGCGCCAGCAGCCAAGCGCGAACCGGGACAGAAGAGACCCAGTACTTC. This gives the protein CASSQARTGTEETQYF.

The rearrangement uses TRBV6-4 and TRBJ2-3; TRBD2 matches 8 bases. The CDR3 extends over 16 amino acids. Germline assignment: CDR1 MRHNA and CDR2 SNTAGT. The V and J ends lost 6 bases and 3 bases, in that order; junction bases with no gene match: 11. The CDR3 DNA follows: TGTGCCAGCAGACCCAACCAGCGGGAGACAACAGATACGCAGTATTTT. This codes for CASRPNQRETTDTQYF.